This T cell receptor beta chain was captured by sequencing in a study of blood T cell repertoires in COVID-19. Across the study: Samples taken during acute and convalescent COVID-19 were collected in the United States, Italy and Spain.

Between the trimmed V and J ends, which lost 5 bases and 4 bases, there was a span of 24 bases. The CDR3 covers 17 residues. CDR1 is SGHVS, CDR2 FQNEAQ, per germline. Only in-frame clones appear in the TCRdb table, and some are missing; sequencing was by immunoSEQ multiplex PCR. There are fewer than 500,000 clones in the sample; 80% to 90% occur only once, and approximately 1.2% lies in the top ten. Individuals aged roughly 18 to 95 years were recruited from some 26 US areas. The study counted Cohort 3 donors as recovered given two negative PCRs, clearance, or symptom resolution. The receptor was isolated from a man aged 25 to 40 who had recovered from COVID-19. Sequencing input: PBMCs or T cells enriched from blood (not recorded which). The V call is TRBV7-8, the J call TRBJ2-7; D not resolved. For the CDR3, the DNA is TGTGCCAGCAGCCCCCGCGGCCCAGCGAGCTCCTCTTACGAGCAGTACTTC. The encoded protein is CASSPRGPASSSYEQYF.